The present T cell receptor (beta chain) was sequenced within a study of blood T cell repertoires in COVID-19. Overall study context: The United States, Italy and Spain supplied acute and convalescent COVID-19 samples.

Clones were sequenced by immunoSEQ multiplex PCR, and TCRdb holds only the in-frame ones, with some missing. Here the sample spans about 230,000 clones, about nine tenths being singletons. The CDR3 has 16 amino acids. CDR1 is KGHDR and CDR2 is SFDVKD in the germline V gene. The ends lost 4 bases at V and 2 bases at J; junction bases unmatched: 8. The receptor was derived from a man in his fifties or sixties with COVID-19, enrolled during active disease. The chain carries TRBV24-1 and TRBJ2-5; 8 bases are shared with TRBD1. Source material: peripheral blood. The CDR3 reads CATSEGTGLQQETQYF. The CDR3 DNA is TGTGCCACCAGTGAGGGGACAGGACTACAACAAGAGACCCAGTACTTC.